The sequence of this TCR beta chain was determined in a study of T cells in Graves' hyperthyroidism and ophthalmopathy. From RNA transcripts, TCR beta CDR3 regions were amplified. The study used the HTBI primer set for a first-round RT-PCR of the TCR CDR3. MiXCR was run by TCRdb on the multiplex PCR reads, yielding one entry per CDR3 protein. The profile shows fewer than 550,000 distinct CDR3 sequences, around 14% of them singletons. Study conclusions and caveats: Ophthalmopathy onset followed model prediction by a median about 6.5 months.

This CDR3 comprises 13 residues. Trimming removed 7 bases from V and 6 bases from J; junction bases left unmatched: 3. The germline V gene encodes CDR1 DFQATT and CDR2 SNEGSKA (reference sequence). This clonotype was detected only a few times. Its antigen is unidentified. The sample consisted of blood. This receptor was taken from a woman under 30 with Graves' hyperthyroidism. This chain uses TRBV20-1 with TRBJ2-4; 13 bases agree with TRBD2. In nucleotides, the CDR3 is TGCAGTGTCCGGACTAGCGGGGGAAACATTCAGTACTTC. Protein product: CSVRTSGGNIQYF.